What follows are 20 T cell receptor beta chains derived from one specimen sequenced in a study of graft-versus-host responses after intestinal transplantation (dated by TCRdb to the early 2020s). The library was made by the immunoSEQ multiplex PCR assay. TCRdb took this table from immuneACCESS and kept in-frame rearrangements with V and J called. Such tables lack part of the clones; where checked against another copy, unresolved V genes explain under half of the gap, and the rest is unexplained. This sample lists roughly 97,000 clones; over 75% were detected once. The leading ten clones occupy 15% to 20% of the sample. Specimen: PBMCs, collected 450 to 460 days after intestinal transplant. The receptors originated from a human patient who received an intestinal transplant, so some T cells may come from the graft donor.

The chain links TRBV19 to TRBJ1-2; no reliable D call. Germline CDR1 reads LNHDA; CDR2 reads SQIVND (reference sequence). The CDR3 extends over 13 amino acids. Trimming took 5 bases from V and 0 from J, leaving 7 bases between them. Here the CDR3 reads CASSWSANYGYTF. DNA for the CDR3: TGTGCCAGTAGTTGGTCAGCTAACTATGGCTACACCTTC.

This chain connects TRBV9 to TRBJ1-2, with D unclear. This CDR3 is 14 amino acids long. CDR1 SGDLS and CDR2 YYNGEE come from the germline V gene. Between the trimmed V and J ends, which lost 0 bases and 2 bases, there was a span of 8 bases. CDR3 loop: CASSVAGLNYGYTF. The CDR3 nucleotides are TGTGCCAGCAGCGTAGCCGGATTAAACTATGGCTACACCTTC.

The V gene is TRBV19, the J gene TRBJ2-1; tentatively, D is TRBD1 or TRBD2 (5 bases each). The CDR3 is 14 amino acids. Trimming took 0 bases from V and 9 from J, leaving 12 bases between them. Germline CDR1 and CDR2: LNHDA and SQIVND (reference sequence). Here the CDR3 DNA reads TGTGCCAGTAGTATAGAAACACGGGGCGGTGAGCAGTTCTTC. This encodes CASSIETRGGEQFF.

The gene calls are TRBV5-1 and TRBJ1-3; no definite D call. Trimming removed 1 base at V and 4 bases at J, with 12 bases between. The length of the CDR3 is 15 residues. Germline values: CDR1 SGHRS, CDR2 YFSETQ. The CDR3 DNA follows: TGCGCCAGCAGCTTGCTAGGGAAAGGAGGAAACACCATATATTTT. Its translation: CASSLLGKGGNTIYF.

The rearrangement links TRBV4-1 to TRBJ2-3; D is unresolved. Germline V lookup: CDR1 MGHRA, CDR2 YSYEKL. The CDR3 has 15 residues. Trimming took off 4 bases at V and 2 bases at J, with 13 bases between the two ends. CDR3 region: CASSPLTLLTDTQYF. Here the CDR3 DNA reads TGCGCCAGCAGCCCCCTTACCTTACTCACAGATACGCAGTATTTT.

The CDR3 loop is CASSRLGGPSNTGELFF. DNA for the CDR3: TGTGCCAGCAGCAGGCTGGGGGGACCCTCGAACACCGGGGAGCTGTTTTTT. This chain joins TRBV21-1 and TRBJ2-2; TRBD2 reflects the table's D call only, with no check against the DNA. TRBV21-1 is termed a pseudogene. The CDR3 has 17 residues.

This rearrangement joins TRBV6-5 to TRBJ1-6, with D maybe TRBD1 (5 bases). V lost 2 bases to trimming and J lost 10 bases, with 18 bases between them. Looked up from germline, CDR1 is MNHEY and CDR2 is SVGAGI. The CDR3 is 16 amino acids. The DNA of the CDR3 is TGTGCCAGCAGTTACGGGGGTCAGTTCCACTGGTCACCCCTCCACTTT. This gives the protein CASSYGGQFHWSPLHF.

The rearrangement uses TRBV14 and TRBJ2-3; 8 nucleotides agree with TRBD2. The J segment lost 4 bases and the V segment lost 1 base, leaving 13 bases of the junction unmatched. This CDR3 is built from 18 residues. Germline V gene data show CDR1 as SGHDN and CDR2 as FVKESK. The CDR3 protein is CASSQVGGGPKVADTQYF. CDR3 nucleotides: TGTGCCAGCAGCCAAGTGGGCGGGGGGCCGAAGGTCGCAGATACGCAGTATTTT.

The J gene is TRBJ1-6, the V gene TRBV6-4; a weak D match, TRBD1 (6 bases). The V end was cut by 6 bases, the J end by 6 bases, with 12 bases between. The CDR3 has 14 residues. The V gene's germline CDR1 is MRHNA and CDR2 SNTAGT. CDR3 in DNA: TGTGCCAGCAGCGCCGGGACACCTAATTCACCCCTCCACTTT. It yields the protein CASSAGTPNSPLHF.

The CDR3 sequence is CASSANRRGGTTQYF. In DNA form, the CDR3 reads TGTGCCAGCAGCGCAAACCGGCGCGGGGGCACTACGCAGTATTTT. The chain couples TRBV9 to TRBJ2-3, with D possibly being TRBD2 (7 bases). CDR1 and CDR2 from the germline V gene are SGDLS and YYNGEE. This CDR3 contains 15 residues. The V gene lost 3 bases and the J gene lost 8 bases, with 19 bases spanning the gap. The variable domain in full, with the rest retrieved from reference TRBV9 and TRBJ2-3, is DSGVTQTPKHLITATGQRVTLRCSPRSGDLSVYWYQQSLDQGLQFLIQYYNGEERAKGNILERFSAQQFPDLHSELNLSSLELGDSALYFCASSANRRGGTTQYFGPGTRLTVL.

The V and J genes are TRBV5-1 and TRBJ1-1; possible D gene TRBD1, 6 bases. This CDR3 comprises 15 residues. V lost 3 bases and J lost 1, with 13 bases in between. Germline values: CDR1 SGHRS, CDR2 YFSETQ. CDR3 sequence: CASSSLQGQNTEAFF. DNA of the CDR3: TGCGCCAGCAGCTCCCTACAGGGACAGAACACTGAAGCTTTCTTT. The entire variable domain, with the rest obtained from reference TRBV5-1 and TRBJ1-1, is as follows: KAGVTQTPRYLIKTRGQQVTLSCSPISGHRSVSWYQQTPGQGLQFLFEYFSETQRNKGNFPGRFSGRQFSNSRSEMNVSTLELGDSALYLCASSSLQGQNTEAFFGQGTRLTVV.

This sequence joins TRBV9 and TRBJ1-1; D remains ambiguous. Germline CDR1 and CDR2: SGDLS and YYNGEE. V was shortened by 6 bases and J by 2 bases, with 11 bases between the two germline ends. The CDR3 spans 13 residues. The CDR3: CASNRGGNTEAFF. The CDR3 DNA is TGTGCCAGCAACCGGGGAGGAAACACTGAAGCTTTCTTT.

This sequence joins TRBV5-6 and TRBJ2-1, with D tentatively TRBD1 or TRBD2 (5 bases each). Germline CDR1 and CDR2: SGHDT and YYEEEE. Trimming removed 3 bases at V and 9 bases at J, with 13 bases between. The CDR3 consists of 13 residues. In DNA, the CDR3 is TGTGCCAGCAGCTCCGGGGACGCGGGTGAGCAGTTCTTC. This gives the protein CASSSGDAGEQFF.

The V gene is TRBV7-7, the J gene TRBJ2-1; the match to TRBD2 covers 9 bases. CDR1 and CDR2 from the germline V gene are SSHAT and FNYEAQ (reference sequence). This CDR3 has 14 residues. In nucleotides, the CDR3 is TGTGCTACCAGCGGGGGGCCGGGCCGAAATGAGCAGTTCTTC. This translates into CATSGGPGRNEQFF.

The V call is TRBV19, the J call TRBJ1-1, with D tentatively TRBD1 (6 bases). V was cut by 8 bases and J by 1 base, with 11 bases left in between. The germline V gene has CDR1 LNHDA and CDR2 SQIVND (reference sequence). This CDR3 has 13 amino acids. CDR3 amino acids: CASCRGANTEAFF. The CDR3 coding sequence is TGTGCCAGTTGTCGGGGGGCGAACACTGAAGCTTTCTTT.

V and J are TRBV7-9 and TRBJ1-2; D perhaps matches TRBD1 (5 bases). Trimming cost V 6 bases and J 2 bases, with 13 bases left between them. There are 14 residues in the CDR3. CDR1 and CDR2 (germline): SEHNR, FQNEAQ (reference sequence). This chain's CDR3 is CASSLGTDNYGYTF. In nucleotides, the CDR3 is TGTGCCAGCAGTCTAGGGACCGACAACTATGGCTACACCTTC. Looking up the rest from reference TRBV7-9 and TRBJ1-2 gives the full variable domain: DTGVSQNPRHKITKRGQNVTFRCDPISEHNRLYWYRQTLGQGPEFLTYFQNEAQLEKSRLLSDRFSAERPKGSFSTLEIQRTEQGDSAMYLCASSLGTDNYGYTFGSGTRLTVV.

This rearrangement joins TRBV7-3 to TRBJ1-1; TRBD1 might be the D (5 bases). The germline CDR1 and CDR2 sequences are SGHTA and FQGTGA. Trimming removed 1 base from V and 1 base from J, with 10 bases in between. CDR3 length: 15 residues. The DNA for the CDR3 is TGTGCCAGCAGCTTAAGAGGGGCCCAGAACACTGAAGCTTTCTTT. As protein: CASSLRGAQNTEAFF.

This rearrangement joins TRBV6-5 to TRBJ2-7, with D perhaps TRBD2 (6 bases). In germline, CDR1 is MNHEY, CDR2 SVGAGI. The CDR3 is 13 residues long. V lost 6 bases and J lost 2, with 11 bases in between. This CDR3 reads CASRPGGAYEQYF. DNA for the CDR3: TGTGCCAGCAGACCCGGAGGGGCCTACGAGCAGTACTTC.

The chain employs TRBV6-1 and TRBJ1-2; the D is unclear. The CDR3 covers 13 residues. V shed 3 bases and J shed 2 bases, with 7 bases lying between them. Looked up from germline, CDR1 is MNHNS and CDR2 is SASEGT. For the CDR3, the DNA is TGTGCCAGCAGTGATAACAGCAACTATGGCTACACCTTC. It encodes CASSDNSNYGYTF.

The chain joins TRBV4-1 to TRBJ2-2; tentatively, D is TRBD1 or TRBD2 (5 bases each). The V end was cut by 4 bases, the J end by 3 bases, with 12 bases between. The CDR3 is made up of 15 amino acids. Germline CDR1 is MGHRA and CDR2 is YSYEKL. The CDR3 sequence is CASSPRDRYTGELFF. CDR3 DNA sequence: TGCGCCAGCAGCCCCCGGGACCGATACACCGGGGAGCTGTTTTTT.